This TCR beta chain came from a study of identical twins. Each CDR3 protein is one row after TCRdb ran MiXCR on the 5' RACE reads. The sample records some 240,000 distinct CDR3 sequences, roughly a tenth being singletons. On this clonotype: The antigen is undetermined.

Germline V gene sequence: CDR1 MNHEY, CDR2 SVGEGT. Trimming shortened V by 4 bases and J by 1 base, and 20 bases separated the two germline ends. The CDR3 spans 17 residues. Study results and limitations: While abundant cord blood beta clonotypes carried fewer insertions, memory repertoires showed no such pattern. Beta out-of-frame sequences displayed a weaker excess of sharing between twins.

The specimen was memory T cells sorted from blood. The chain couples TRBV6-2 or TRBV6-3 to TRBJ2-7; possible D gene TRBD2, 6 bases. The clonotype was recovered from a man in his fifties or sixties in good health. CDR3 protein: CASSWGGLHRGSYEQYF. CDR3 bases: TGTGCCAGCAGTTGGGGAGGTTTACATAGAGGATCCTACGAGCAGTACTTC.